The next 28 T cell receptor beta chains were all read from a single sample in a study of cytomegalovirus exposure and HLA in healthy donors (dated by TCRdb to 2015 to 2018). Library preparation used the immunoSEQ multiplex PCR assay. TCRdb retrieved this table from immuneACCESS and kept in-frame rearrangements only. Not all clones are present; in checked studies, unresolved V genes account for under half, and no reason is known for the remainder. The sample table lists about 56,000 clones, roughly 92% of them with a count of one. Together, the top ten hold over 0.95% of the sample. Material for sequencing was PBMCs. The source is a man aged 18 to 29 in good health and CMV-seronegative.

This chain uses TRBV27 with TRBJ2-7; perhaps TRBD2 as D (6 bases). The V gene lost 0 bases and the J gene lost 7 bases, with 13 bases spanning the gap. This CDR3 has 14 residues. Per germline, CDR1 MNHEY and CDR2 SMNVEV (reference sequence). The CDR3 spells CASSLSRLAREQYF. CDR3 DNA sequence: TGTGCCAGCAGTTTATCGCGGCTAGCGCGAGAGCAGTACTTC.

The chain employs TRBV11-2 and TRBJ1-5; D remains ambiguous. Between the trimmed V and J ends, which lost 1 base and 4 bases, there was a span of 5 bases. From germline, CDR1 is SGHAT and CDR2 FQNNGV. This CDR3 spans 13 amino acids. The CDR3 DNA follows: TGTGCCAGCAGCTTAGCAGATAATCAGCCCCAGCATTTT. Its translation: CASSLADNQPQHF. The variable domain in full, completed from reference TRBV11-2 and TRBJ1-5, reads EAGVAQSPRYKIIEKRQSVAFWCNPISGHATLYWYQQILGQGPKLLIQFQNNGVVDDSQLPKDRFSAERLKGVDSTLKIQPAKLEDSAVYLCASSLADNQPQHFGDGTRLSIL.

This clone came up once. This rearrangement joins TRBV4-1 to TRBJ2-1, with D uncertain. V was shortened by 6 bases and J by 0 bases, with 3 bases between the two germline ends. This CDR3 region has 12 residues. Germline V lookup: CDR1 MGHRA, CDR2 YSYEKL. The CDR3 region is CASSYSYNEQFF. The CDR3 DNA reads as TGCGCCAGCAGTTACTCCTACAATGAGCAGTTCTTC.

This rearrangement joins TRBV19 to TRBJ1-2, with D unclear. From germline, CDR1 is LNHDA and CDR2 SQIVND (reference sequence). This CDR3 contains 13 residues. The V and J ends lost 3 bases and 2 bases respectively, with 7 bases between them. The chain's CDR3 is CASSMEGNYGYTF. In DNA form, the CDR3 reads TGTGCCAGTAGTATGGAGGGAAACTATGGCTACACCTTC.

The chain's CDR3 is CSAVPGPGAFF. CDR3 DNA sequence: TGCAGTGCTGTCCCGGGACCGGGAGCGTTTTTT. This sequence joins TRBV20-1 and TRBJ1-4, with D possibly being TRBD1 (5 bases). The CDR3 runs 11 residues. Germline CDR1 and CDR2: DFQATT and SNEGSKA (reference sequence). V was pared by 5 bases and J by 16 bases, with 17 bases between.

In its sample, this clone was seen a few times. The chain has TRBV7-2 and TRBJ2-7; the D is unclear. Germline loops: CDR1 SGHTA, CDR2 FQGNSA. V lost 1 base to trimming and J lost 7 bases, with 8 bases between them. The CDR3 contains 12 residues. The CDR3 here is CASSLGPLEQYF. The DNA for the CDR3 is TGTGCCAGCAGCTTAGGGCCCCTGGAGCAGTACTTC.

This chain connects TRBV23-1 to TRBJ1-1; 8 bases align to TRBD1. TRBV23-1 is sorted into the ORF group, with uncertain function. The CDR3 has 15 residues. Trimming took 8 bases from V and 2 from J; bases not matched to a gene: 10. CDR3 sequence reads: CASPNQGQANTEAFF. CDR3 nucleotides: TGCGCCAGCCCAAACCAGGGACAGGCTAACACTGAAGCTTTCTTT.

This sequence joins TRBV7-9 and TRBJ2-3, with 8 bases aligning to TRBD2. CDR3 length: 19 residues. Germline V gene sequence: CDR1 SEHNR, CDR2 FQNEAQ (reference sequence). Unmatched junction bases numbered 18, after V lost 6 bases and J lost 1 base. The CDR3 is CASRANPGLEGGRTDTQYF. The CDR3 region has the DNA TGTGCCAGCAGAGCCAATCCGGGACTAGAGGGGGGTCGCACAGATACGCAGTATTTT.

J is TRBJ2-7 and V is TRBV21-1; no DNA check was done on the table's D call, TRBD1. TRBV21-1 represents a pseudogene. The CDR3 sequence is 18 residues long. The CDR3: CASSRPGTGVRIPGEQYF. In DNA, the CDR3 is TGTGCCAGCAGCAGACCCGGGACAGGGGTTCGTATTCCTGGCGAGCAGTACTTC.

V gene TRBV27 combines with J gene TRBJ1-2; TRBD1 is a possible D gene (6 bases). Looked up from germline, CDR1 is MNHEY and CDR2 is SMNVEV (reference sequence). This CDR3 spans 13 amino acids. Between the trimmed V and J ends, which lost 5 bases and 6 bases, there was a span of 13 bases. The CDR3 DNA reads TGTGCCAGCAGTCCATGGCAGGGGCATGGCTACACCTTC. The encoded protein is CASSPWQGHGYTF.

The rearrangement links TRBV19 to TRBJ1-1, with D hard to call. In germline, CDR1 is LNHDA, CDR2 SQIVND (reference sequence). CDR3 length: 14 amino acids. Trimming stripped 3 bases from V and 3 bases from J, with 11 bases between. The CDR3 region is CASSIRGVDTEAFF. The CDR3 region has the DNA TGTGCCAGTAGTATTCGGGGTGTCGACACTGAAGCTTTCTTT.

The chain joins TRBV13 to TRBJ2-5; tentative D call: TRBD1 (7 bases). The V and J ends lost 5 bases and 5 bases respectively, with 15 bases between them. In germline, CDR1 is PRHDT, CDR2 FYEKMQ (reference sequence). The CDR3 extends over 14 amino acids. The DNA for the CDR3 is TGTGCCAGCAGCCAGGGGGGCGGGATGGAGACCCAGTACTTC. This translates into CASSQGGGMETQYF.

V is TRBV27 and J is TRBJ1-2, with TRBD1 matching over 10 bases. Germline CDR1 is MNHEY and CDR2 is SMNVEV (reference sequence). V was clipped by 7 bases and J by 4 bases; unmatched bases: 15. The CDR3 runs 17 residues. CDR3 bases: TGTGCCAGCACGCAAGACAGGGGGCAGCCGGGTTTCTATGGCTACACCTTC. Amino acid sequence: CASTQDRGQPGFYGYTF.

The chain carries TRBV29-1 and TRBJ2-5, with D perhaps matching TRBD2 (5 bases). Germline CDR1 is SQVTM and CDR2 is ANQGSEA. The CDR3 contains 13 residues. V was pared by 6 bases and J by 2 bases, with 13 bases between. CDR3 nucleotides: TGCAGCGTCGGGAAGACGGCTCAAGAGACCCAGTACTTC. Its translation: CSVGKTAQETQYF.

The chain recombines TRBV28 with TRBJ2-1; D is unclear. Germline V gives CDR1 MDHEN, CDR2 SYDVKM. Trimming removed 3 bases at V and 8 bases at J, with 11 bases between. The CDR3 loop spans 13 amino acids. The CDR3 nucleotides are TGTGCCAGCAGTTTGGCCGAAATCGATGAGCAGTTCTTC. Translated, it gives CASSLAEIDEQFF.

CDR3 protein: CASRAESQETQYF. The CDR3 coding sequence is TGTGCCAGCAGGGCAGAAAGCCAAGAGACCCAGTACTTC. The rearrangement links TRBV2 to TRBJ2-5; no definite D call. Per the germline V gene, CDR1 is SNHLY and CDR2 is FYNNEI. Deletions cut 6 bases from V and 1 base from J, with 9 bases between. The CDR3 runs to 13 residues.

The chain is built from TRBV29-1 and TRBJ2-1; 12 positions match TRBD2. Germline V CDR1 and CDR2: SQVTM, ANQGSEA. There are 15 residues in the CDR3. The J segment lost 7 bases and the V segment lost 7 bases, leaving 11 bases of the junction unmatched. The CDR3 sequence is CSGRLAGGPGNEQFF. The CDR3 region has the DNA TGCAGCGGGAGGCTAGCGGGAGGGCCAGGGAATGAGCAGTTCTTC.

This clone was detected once. V is TRBV28 and J is TRBJ2-3, with 8 bases aligning to TRBD2. Germline assignment: CDR1 MDHEN and CDR2 SYDVKM. The CDR3 length is 15 residues. Unmatched junction bases numbered 10, after V lost 8 bases and J lost 3 bases. The CDR3 protein is CASSSSGGRTDTQYF. In DNA form, the CDR3 reads TGTGCCAGCTCCTCCTCGGGGGGGCGGACAGATACGCAGTATTTT. Full variable domain (missing parts from reference TRBV28 and TRBJ2-3): DVKVTQSSRYLVKRTGEKVFLECVQDMDHENMFWYRQDPGLGLRLIYFSYDVKMKEKGDIPEGYSVSREKKERFSLILESASTNQTSMYLCASSSSGGRTDTQYFGPGTRLTVL.

The chain employs TRBV27 and TRBJ2-7; 9 nucleotides align to TRBD1. The CDR3 spans 15 residues. Trimming took 6 bases from V and 3 from J; bases not matched to a gene: 9. Germline V gene sequence: CDR1 MNHEY, CDR2 SMNVEV (reference sequence). DNA for the CDR3: TGTGCCAGCAGAAAAACAGGGGGCGCGGACTACGAGCAGTACTTC. Translated: CASRKTGGADYEQYF.

V and J are TRBV2 and TRBJ1-4; 9 bases fit TRBD1. V lost 9 bases and J lost 4; bases outside the gene matches: 15. The CDR3 covers 17 residues. Per germline, CDR1 SNHLY and CDR2 FYNNEI. The DNA for the CDR3 is TGTGCCAGTAGTAGGACGGGGACAGGGAAAAGTAATGAAAAACTGTTTTTT. This sequence encodes CASSRTGTGKSNEKLFF.

V gene TRBV11-2 combines with J gene TRBJ2-4; 9 bases align to TRBD2. The CDR3 runs to 15 residues. The junction had 6 bases not matched to a gene; V was cut back by 1 base and J by 8 bases. The germline V gene has CDR1 SGHAT and CDR2 FQNNGV. Written as DNA, the CDR3 is TGTGCCAGCAGCTTAGTGGGCGGGAGGGAGGACATTCAGTACTTC. Residues: CASSLVGGREDIQYF.

The rearrangement uses TRBV5-1 and TRBJ2-1; TRBD1 might be the D (5 bases). The CDR3 runs 20 residues. Germline V CDR1 and CDR2: SGHRS, YFSETQ. With 1 base removed from V and 3 bases from J, the gap between germline ends came to 26 bases. The CDR3 DNA is TGCGCCAGCAGCTTGCGGCCCTTAGGGGCCCAAGACAACATCTACAATGAGCAGTTCTTC. Translation: CASSLRPLGAQDNIYNEQFF.

The chain couples TRBV9 to TRBJ2-7; 7 nucleotides align to TRBD1. CDR1 is SGDLS, CDR2 YYNGEE, per germline. The CDR3 contains 17 residues. J lost 4 bases, V lost 5 bases, and 18 bases had no gene match. For the CDR3, the DNA is TGTGCCAGCAGTTCTCCCCCAGGGGGTCGTGGGGCGTACGAGCAGTACTTC. Its translation is CASSSPPGGRGAYEQYF.

This clone appeared a single time. The chain combines TRBV19 with TRBJ2-7, with D perhaps matching TRBD2 (6 bases). The CDR3 runs to 15 residues. Looked up from germline, CDR1 is LNHDA and CDR2 is SQIVND (reference sequence). The ends were cut back, 8 bases at V and 7 bases at J, with 24 bases in the middle. The CDR3 is CASRALLGGAGEQYF. CDR3 bases: TGTGCCAGTCGCGCGTTGTTGGGGGGAGCAGGGGAGCAGTACTTC.

V usage is TRBV6-1 and J usage is TRBJ2-7; 12 bases fit TRBD2. This CDR3 has 14 amino acids. Germline assignment: CDR1 MNHNS and CDR2 SASEGT. The V and J ends lost 6 bases and 3 bases, in that order; junction bases with no gene match: 3. Written as DNA, the CDR3 is TGTGCCAGCAGCCCGGGACTAGCGGGCTACGAGCAGTACTTC. Residues: CASSPGLAGYEQYF.

The chain combines TRBV7-2 with TRBJ2-1, with D possibly TRBD2 on 6 matching bases. CDR3 size: 14 residues. Trimming shortened V by 5 bases and J by 6 bases, and 14 bases separated the two germline ends. Looked up from germline, CDR1 is SGHTA and CDR2 is FQGNSA. The CDR3 sequence is CASSPGVAVNEQFF. The DNA of the CDR3 is TGTGCCAGCAGCCCCGGGGTAGCGGTCAATGAGCAGTTCTTC.

This clone was picked up one time. This chain uses TRBV4-3 with TRBJ2-1; 9 nucleotides align to TRBD2. CDR3 length: 15 amino acids. Germline values: CDR1 LGHNA, CDR2 YSLEER. V shed 1 base and J 10 bases; nucleotides not matched to a gene: 8. The CDR3 here is CASSQVAGGPGEQFF. Here the CDR3 DNA reads TGCGCCAGCAGCCAAGTTGCGGGAGGGCCTGGGGAGCAGTTCTTC.

CDR3 DNA: TGCGCCAGCAGCGCCACTCAGGGGGCTTTCAAGACCCAGTACTTC. The encoded protein is CASSATQGAFKTQYF. The chain has TRBV5-1 and TRBJ2-5; 8 nucleotides align to TRBD1. Germline CDR1 and CDR2: SGHRS and YFSETQ. The CDR3 sequence is 15 residues long. V shed 4 bases, J shed 6 bases, and the junction held 11 bases outside the gene matches.